The entry below gives a single T cell receptor (beta chain) sequence along with its context. This CDR3 has 14 residues. The V gene lost 1 base and the J gene lost 9 bases, with 15 bases spanning the gap. CDR1 and CDR2 (germline): SGHVS, FNYEAQ. This entry comes from a study of T-cell reconstitution after alpha-beta-depleted transplantation in children. Unique molecular identifiers were incorporated during preparation of the TCRbeta library. From the PCR reads, TCRdb called clonotypes with MiXCR, one entry per CDR3 protein. The table has around 800,000 distinct CDR3 sequences, about 15% seen once. This chain connects TRBV7-6 to TRBJ2-5; perhaps TRBD1 as D (5 bases). The sequencing used PBMCs, mostly from graft donor cells, collected 360 days after TCRalphabeta/CD19-depleted stem cell transplant. This clonotype was obtained from a male patient aged 10 to 17 who had a stem cell transplant for acute lymphoblastic leukemia, so the T cells may come from the graft donor. CDR3 DNA: TGTGCCAGCAGCTTAGGGACATTTTCGGGCGCCCAGTACTTC. This gives the protein CASSLGTFSGAQYF.